The subject of this entry is one T cell receptor beta chain. This clonotype was recorded a few times. It lacks a known antigen. Within one base of it there is no much larger clone, and no base qualities were kept. Instrument on record: Illumina NovaSeq 6000. TCRalpha and TCRbeta cDNA libraries were constructed by 5'RACE with constant-segment primers, with sample barcodes and unique molecular identifiers being introduced. Trizol reagent was used to extract RNA from every sample. The libraries were amplified in two PCR steps, and the second step added a second sample barcode and Illumina TruSeq adapters. The libraries were sequenced on an Illumina NovaSeq using 2 x 150 bp paired-end reads. Per the original workflow: Demultiplexing of reads and collapsing into UMI-guided consensus sequences were performed with migec v1.2.7. Using mixcr v2.1.11, UMI consensuses were aligned to TRA and TRB V and J templates and then assembled into clonotypes. A clonotype was counted as expanded or contracted only if both edgeR and NoisET called the change significant, with noise models trained on biological replicates. edgeR calls used a false discovery rate-adjusted p below 0.01 and a log2 fold-change threshold of 1. PCA with hierarchical clustering of max-normalized trajectories of the 1000 most abundant clonotypes was used as exploratory dynamics analysis. Separately sequenced CD4+ and CD8+ repertoires were used to assign a CD4 or CD8 phenotype to each responding clone. The raw public data were reprocessed by TCRdb itself: fastp quality trimming at Q25, MiXCR clonotype calling, in-frame beta chains only. Entries that share a CDR3 protein sequence are merged under the most common genes and DNA. It is TCRdb's table, rather than the study itself, that gives the V and J calls and clone size. In this sample the table shows fewer than 250,000 distinct CDR3 sequences, approximately 10% of which occur a single time. The leading ten clones occupy 3% to 3.5% of the sample.

PBMCs were isolated by Ficoll-Paque density gradient centrifugation. This sample was included in a study of T-cell memory formation after mild COVID-19 (dated by TCRdb to the early 2020s). For context, the study as a whole: TCR sequence clusters from the two donors were found to be largely donor specific. In two donors, T-cell clones that expanded and contracted after mild COVID-19 were followed by sequencing TCRalpha and TCRbeta repertoires longitudinally. Two young, previously healthy adult volunteers, one female and one male, were included in the cohort.

Findings and caveats that apply to the study as a whole: Clones that contracted from day 15 to 85 showed balanced CD4/CD8 phenotypes, whereas a second wave of clones that expanded from day 15 to 37 leaned towards CD4+. Only two mild cases were covered in the study, and larger cohorts including severe cases with pre-infection samples were considered necessary. Some responding clones were found in pre-infection memory, which suggests that pre-existing cross-reactive memory T cells took part in the SARS-CoV-2 response. Contracting CD4+ clones were found mainly in CM and EM memory subsets, while CD8+ clones were enriched in EMRA. The second-wave clones that peaked on day 37 were not confirmed to be SARS-CoV-2 specific.

The germline V gene supplies CDR1 LGHNA and CDR2 YNFKEQ. Reading from cysteine to phenylalanine, the CDR3 counts 18 amino acids. Only the CDR3 portion is preserved as DNA: 54 bases, with reading frame beginning at the first base. Compared with germline, V lacks 0 bases and J lacks 3 bases; bases without a gene match: 9. Sequenced sample: PBMCs or a T cell subset sorted from them (not recorded which). The receptor chain draws on TRBV4-2 and TRBJ2-7; TRBD2 fits 12 bases in the junction. The sequence was collected from a man between 18 and 35 years old who had mild COVID-19 (a few samples of this study predate the infection). The sample titles of this study are shuffled in the database, so cell type and time point are left out; the donor was told from shared clones. This receptor carries the CDR3 CASSQDTTSGGSVYEQYF. The sequenced DNA: TGTGCCAGCAGCCAAGACACGACTAGCGGGGGTAGCGTCTACGAGCAGTACTTC.